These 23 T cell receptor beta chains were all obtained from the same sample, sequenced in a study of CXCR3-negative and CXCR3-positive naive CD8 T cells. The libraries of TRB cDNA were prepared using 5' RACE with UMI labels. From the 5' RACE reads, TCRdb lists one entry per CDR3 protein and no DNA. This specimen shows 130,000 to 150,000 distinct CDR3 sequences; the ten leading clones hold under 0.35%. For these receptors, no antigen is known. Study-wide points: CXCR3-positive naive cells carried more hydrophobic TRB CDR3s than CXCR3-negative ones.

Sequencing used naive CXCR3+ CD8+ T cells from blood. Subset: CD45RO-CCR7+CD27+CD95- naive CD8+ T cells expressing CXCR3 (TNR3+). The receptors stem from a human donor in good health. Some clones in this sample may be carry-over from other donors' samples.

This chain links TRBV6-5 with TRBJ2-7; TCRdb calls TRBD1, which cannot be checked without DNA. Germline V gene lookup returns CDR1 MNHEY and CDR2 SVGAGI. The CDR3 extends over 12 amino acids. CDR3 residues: CASSYGGHEQYF.

CDR3 loop: CASTRDSRSTEAFF. V and J are TRBV2 and TRBJ1-1; the D gene TCRdb calls, TRBD1, cannot be checked with no DNA. The CDR3 has 14 residues. From germline, CDR1 is SNHLY and CDR2 FYNNEI.

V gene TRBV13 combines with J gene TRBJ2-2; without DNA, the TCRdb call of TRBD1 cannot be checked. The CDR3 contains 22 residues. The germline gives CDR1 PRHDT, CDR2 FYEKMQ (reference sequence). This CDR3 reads CASSLETVSQSEGGRITGELFF.

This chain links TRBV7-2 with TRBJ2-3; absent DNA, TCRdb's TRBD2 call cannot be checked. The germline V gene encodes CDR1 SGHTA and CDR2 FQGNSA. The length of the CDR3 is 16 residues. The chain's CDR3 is CASSSTSGGLTDTQYF.

The CDR3 sequence is CASSIREWNTEAFF. The chain has TRBV19 and TRBJ1-1; TCRdb picks TRBD1, but there is no DNA to check that call. From germline, CDR1 is LNHDA and CDR2 SQIVND (reference sequence). This CDR3 is 14 amino acids long.

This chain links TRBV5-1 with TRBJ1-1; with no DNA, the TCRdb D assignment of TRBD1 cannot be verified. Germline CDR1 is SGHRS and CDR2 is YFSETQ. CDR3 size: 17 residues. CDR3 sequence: CASSLAETGLADTEAFF.

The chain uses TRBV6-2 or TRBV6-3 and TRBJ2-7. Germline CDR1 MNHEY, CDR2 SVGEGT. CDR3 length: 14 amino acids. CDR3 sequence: CASSYSGGPYEQYF.

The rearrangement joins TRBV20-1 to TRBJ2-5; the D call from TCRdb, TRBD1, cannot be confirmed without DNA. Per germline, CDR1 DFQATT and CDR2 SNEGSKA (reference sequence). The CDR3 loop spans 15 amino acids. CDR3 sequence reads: CSAHPVEGDQETQYF.

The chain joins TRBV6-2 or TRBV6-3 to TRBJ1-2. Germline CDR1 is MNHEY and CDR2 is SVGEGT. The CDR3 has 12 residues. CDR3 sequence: CASRGEGYGYTF.

CDR3 sequence reads: CSFVAGQGAGNEQLF. The rearrangement uses TRBV29-1 and TRBJ2-1; with no DNA, the TCRdb D assignment of TRBD1 cannot be verified. Germline assignment: CDR1 SQVTM and CDR2 ANQGSEA. The CDR3 covers 15 residues.

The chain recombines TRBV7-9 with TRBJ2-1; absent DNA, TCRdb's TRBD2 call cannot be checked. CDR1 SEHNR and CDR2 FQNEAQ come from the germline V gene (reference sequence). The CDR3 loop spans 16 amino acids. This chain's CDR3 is CASSLLSSGGAYEQFF.

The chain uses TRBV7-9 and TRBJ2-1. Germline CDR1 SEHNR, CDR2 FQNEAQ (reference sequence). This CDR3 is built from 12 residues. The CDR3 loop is CASSLAVSEQFF.

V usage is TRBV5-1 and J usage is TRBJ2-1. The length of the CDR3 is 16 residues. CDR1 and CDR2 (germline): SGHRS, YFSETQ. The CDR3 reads CASSFEMADTYNEQFF.

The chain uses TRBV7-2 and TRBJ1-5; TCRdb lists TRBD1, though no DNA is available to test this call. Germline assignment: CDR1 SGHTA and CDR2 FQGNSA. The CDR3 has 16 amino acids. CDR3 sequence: CASSFVGGDSNQPQHF.

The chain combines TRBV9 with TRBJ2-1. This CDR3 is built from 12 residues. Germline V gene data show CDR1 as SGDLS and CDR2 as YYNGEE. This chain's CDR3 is CASSVAVNEQFF.

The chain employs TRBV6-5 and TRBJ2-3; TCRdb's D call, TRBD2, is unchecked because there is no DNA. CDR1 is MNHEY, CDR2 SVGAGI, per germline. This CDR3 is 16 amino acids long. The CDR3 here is CASANSPAGVTDTQYF.

The CDR3 loop is CARSGLALYQETQYF. The V call is TRBV2, the J call TRBJ2-5; without DNA, the TCRdb call of TRBD2 cannot be checked. Germline V lookup: CDR1 SNHLY, CDR2 FYNNEI. The CDR3 spans 15 residues.

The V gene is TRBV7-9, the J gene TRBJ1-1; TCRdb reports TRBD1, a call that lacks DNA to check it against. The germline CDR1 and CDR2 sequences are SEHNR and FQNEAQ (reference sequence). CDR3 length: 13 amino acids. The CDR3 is CAGTGQSNTEAFF.

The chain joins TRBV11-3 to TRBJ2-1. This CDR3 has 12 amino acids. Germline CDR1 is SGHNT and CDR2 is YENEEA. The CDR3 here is CASSISLNEQFF.

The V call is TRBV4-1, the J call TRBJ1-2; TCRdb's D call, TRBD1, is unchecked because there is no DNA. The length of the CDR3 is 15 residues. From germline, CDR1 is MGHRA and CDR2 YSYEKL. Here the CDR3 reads CASSQDLRGGNGYTF.

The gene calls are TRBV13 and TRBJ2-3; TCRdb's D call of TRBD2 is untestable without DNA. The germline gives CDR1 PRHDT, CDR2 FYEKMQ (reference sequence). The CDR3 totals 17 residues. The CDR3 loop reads CASSSSDGRVITDTQYF.

The chain's CDR3 is CASSPSLGSQPQHF. The chain employs TRBV3-1 and TRBJ1-5. The CDR3 contains 14 residues. Germline V gene data show CDR1 as LGHDT and CDR2 as YNNKEL (reference sequence).

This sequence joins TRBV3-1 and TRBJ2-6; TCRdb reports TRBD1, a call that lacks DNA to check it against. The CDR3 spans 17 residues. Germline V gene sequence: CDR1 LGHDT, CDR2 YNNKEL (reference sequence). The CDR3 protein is CASSQRYRDSGANVLTF.